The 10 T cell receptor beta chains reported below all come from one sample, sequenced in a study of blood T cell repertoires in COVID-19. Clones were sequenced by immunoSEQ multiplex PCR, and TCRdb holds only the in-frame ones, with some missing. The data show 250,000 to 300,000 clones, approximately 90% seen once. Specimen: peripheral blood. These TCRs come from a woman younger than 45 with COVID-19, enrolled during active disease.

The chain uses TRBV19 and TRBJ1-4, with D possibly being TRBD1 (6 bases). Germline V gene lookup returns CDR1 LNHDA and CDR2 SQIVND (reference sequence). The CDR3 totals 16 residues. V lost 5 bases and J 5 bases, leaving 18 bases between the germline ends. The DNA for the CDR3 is TGTGCCAGTAGTCCCTTGTCCAGGGGCCTAAATGAAAAACTGTTTTTT. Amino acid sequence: CASSPLSRGLNEKLFF.

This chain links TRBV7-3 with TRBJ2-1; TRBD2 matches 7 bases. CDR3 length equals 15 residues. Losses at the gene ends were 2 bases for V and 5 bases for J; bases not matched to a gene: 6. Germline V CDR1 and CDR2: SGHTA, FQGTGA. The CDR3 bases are TGTGCCAGCAGCTTAGGGGCTAGCGGAAACAATGAGCAGTTCTTC. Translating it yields CASSLGASGNNEQFF.

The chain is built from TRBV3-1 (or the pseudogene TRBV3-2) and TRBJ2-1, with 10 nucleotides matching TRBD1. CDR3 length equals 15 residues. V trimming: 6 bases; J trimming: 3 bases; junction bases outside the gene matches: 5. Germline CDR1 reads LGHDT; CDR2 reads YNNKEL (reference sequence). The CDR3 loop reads CASSRTGGNYNEQFF. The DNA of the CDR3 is TGTGCCAGCAGTCGGACAGGGGGTAACTACAATGAGCAGTTCTTC.

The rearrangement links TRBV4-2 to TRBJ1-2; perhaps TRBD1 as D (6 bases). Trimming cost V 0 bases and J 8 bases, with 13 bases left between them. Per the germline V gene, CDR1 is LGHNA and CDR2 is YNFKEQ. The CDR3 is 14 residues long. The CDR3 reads CASSQDKGVSGYTF. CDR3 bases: TGTGCCAGCAGCCAAGATAAGGGGGTCTCGGGCTACACCTTC.

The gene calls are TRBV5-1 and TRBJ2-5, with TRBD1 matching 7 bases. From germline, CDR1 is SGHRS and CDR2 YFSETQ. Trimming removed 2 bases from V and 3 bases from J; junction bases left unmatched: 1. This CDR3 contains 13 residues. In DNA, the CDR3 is TGCGCCAGCAGCTTTCAGGGGGAAGAGACCCAGTACTTC. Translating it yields CASSFQGEETQYF.

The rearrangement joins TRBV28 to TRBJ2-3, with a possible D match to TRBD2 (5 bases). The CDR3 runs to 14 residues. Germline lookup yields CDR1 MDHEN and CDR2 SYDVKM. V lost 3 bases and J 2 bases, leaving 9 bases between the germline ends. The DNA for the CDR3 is TGTGCCAGCAGTTTCCAGGACTCCACAGATACGCAGTATTTT. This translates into CASSFQDSTDTQYF.

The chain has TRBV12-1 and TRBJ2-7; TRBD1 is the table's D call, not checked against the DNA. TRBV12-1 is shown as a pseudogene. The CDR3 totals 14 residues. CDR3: CASSSMAGRDEQYF. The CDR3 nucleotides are TGTGCCAGCAGCTCCATGGCTGGGCGCGACGAGCAGTACTTC.

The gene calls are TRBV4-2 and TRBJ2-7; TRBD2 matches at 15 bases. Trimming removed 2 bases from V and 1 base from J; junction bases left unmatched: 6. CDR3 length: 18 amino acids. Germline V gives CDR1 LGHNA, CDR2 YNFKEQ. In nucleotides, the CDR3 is TGTGCCAGCAGCCAACAGGGGACTAGCGGGAGGTTGTCCTACGAGCAGTACTTC. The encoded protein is CASSQQGTSGRLSYEQYF.

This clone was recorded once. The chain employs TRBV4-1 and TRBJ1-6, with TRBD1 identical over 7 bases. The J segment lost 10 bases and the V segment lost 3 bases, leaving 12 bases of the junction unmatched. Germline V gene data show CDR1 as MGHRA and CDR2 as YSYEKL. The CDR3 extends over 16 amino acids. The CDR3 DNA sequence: TGCGCCAGCAGCCATATGGACAGGCCCTCGGAGTCACCCCTCCACTTT. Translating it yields CASSHMDRPSESPLHF.

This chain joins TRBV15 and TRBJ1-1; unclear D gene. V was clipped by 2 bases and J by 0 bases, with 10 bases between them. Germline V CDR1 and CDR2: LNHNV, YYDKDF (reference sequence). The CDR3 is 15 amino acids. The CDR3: CATSRSNSMNTEAFF. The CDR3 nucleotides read TGTGCCACCAGCAGATCCAATAGCATGAACACTGAAGCTTTCTTT.